The 10 T cell receptor beta chains reported below all come from one sample, sequenced in a study of blood T cells in healthy people across ages. Next came a second PCR, run for about 6 to 12 cycles, which used a sample-barcoded 5' primer along with a J-beta primer mix. Via MiXCR, TCRdb re-called the 5' RACE reads, giving one row per CDR3 protein. This sample has 1.5 million to 2 million distinct CDR3 sequences; about 49% occur once, and the top ten carry approximately 2%. The sequenced material came from blood. These receptors all come from a woman aged 40 to 50 in good health.

This chain connects TRBV28 to TRBJ1-4; TRBD1 might be the D (6 bases). The CDR3 has 13 residues. Germline assignment: CDR1 MDHEN and CDR2 SYDVKM. The germline V and J ends were trimmed by 7 bases and 10 bases, with 16 bases remaining between them. CDR3 sequence reads: CASTPVDSGKLFF. CDR3 coding DNA: TGTGCCAGCACTCCTGTGGACAGTGGAAAACTGTTTTTT.

The chain is built from TRBV28 and TRBJ1-2; possibly TRBD1 for D (5 bases). This CDR3 is built from 14 residues. The germline CDR1 and CDR2 sequences are MDHEN and SYDVKM. Between the trimmed V and J ends, which lost 1 base and 5 bases, there was a span of 11 bases. The CDR3 DNA sequence: TGTGCCAGCAGTTTATCAGGGCAGTTATATGGCTACACCTTC. Its translation: CASSLSGQLYGYTF.

In this sample, this clonotype turned up a few times. The chain couples TRBV6-5 to TRBJ2-6; D gene uncertain. The CDR3 runs 15 residues. Trimming stripped 0 bases from V and 3 bases from J, with 6 bases between. Germline V gene sequence: CDR1 MNHEY, CDR2 SVGAGI. The CDR3 loop is CASSYSIVGANVLTF. CDR3 sequence (DNA): TGTGCCAGCAGTTACTCGATAGTTGGGGCCAACGTCCTGACTTTC.

This chain uses TRBV6-5 with TRBJ1-4; TRBD1 is a possible D gene (5 bases). V lost 2 bases to trimming and J lost 6 bases, with 10 bases between them. This CDR3 has 14 amino acids. Germline lookup yields CDR1 MNHEY and CDR2 SVGAGI. The CDR3 loop is CASSYLDNDEKLFF. The CDR3 DNA follows: TGTGCCAGCAGTTACCTGGACAATGATGAAAAACTGTTTTTT.

This rearrangement joins TRBV9 to TRBJ1-4; D may be TRBD1 (5 bases). The germline V gene has CDR1 SGDLS and CDR2 YYNGEE. V gave up 4 bases and J gave up 2 bases, with 12 bases separating them. CDR3 length equals 15 residues. The CDR3 loop reads CASSLGRGTNEKLFF. The CDR3 DNA sequence: TGTGCCAGCAGCTTAGGACGGGGCACTAATGAAAAACTGTTTTTT.

This clonotype has more than one count but fewer than ten. The chain joins TRBV7-2 to TRBJ2-3; 8 nucleotides align to TRBD2. This CDR3 contains 16 residues. Per the germline V gene, CDR1 is SGHTA and CDR2 is FQGNSA. The ends lost 4 bases at V and 0 bases at J; junction bases unmatched: 6. The CDR3 sequence is CASSSRGGTSTDTQYF. In DNA, the CDR3 is TGTGCCAGCAGCTCCCGCGGGGGGACTAGCACAGATACGCAGTATTTT.

This chain uses TRBV6-5 with TRBJ2-5; D call uncertain. The closer fit of TRBJ2-7 to the DNA end suggests the J call may be wrong. Germline CDR1 is MNHEY and CDR2 is SVGAGI. The CDR3 consists of 16 residues. CDR3 DNA: TGTGCCAGCAGTAGAGTCGTAGCCAGTTCGACCTGCGAGCAGTACTTC. The encoded protein is CASSRVVASSTCEQYF.

This chain connects TRBV28 to TRBJ1-5; possibly TRBD1 for D (5 bases). V lost 6 bases and J 0 bases, leaving 12 bases between the germline ends. In germline, CDR1 is MDHEN, CDR2 SYDVKM. The CDR3 is made up of 15 amino acids. CDR3 nucleotide sequence: TGTGCCAGCAGATGGACAAGTTATAGCAATCAGCCCCAGCATTTT. It is translated as CASRWTSYSNQPQHF.

V usage is TRBV28 and J usage is TRBJ2-5; D gene ambiguous. The J call is uncertain, as TRBJ2-7 better fits the DNA end. Germline V CDR1 and CDR2: MDHEN, SYDVKM. There are 14 residues in the CDR3. CDR3 region: CASSIKAIKHEQYF. The CDR3 DNA reads as TGTGCCAGCAGTATAAAGGCCATCAAACACGAGCAGTACTTC.

CDR3 protein: CASSQDHSRAGGETQYF. CDR3 DNA: TGCGCCAGCAGCCAAGACCACAGCCGAGCGGGGGGAGAGACCCAGTACTTC. This rearrangement joins TRBV4-1 to TRBJ2-5; 9 nucleotides match TRBD2. Germline loops: CDR1 MGHRA, CDR2 YSYEKL. The trim removed 0 bases at V and 4 bases at J, leaving 9 bases unmatched. The CDR3 sequence is 17 residues long.